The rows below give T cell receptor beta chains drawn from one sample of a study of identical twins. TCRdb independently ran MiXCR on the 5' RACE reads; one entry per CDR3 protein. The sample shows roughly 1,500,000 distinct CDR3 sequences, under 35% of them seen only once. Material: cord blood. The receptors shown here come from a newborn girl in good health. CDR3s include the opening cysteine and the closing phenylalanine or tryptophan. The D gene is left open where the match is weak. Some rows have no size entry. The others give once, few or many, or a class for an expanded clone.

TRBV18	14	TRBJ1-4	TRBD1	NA	CASSPGQPNEKLFF	TGTGCCAGCTCACCGGGACAGCCCAATGAAAAACTGTTTTTT
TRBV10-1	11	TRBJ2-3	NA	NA	CASSGAVGQYF	TGCGCCAGCAGTGGGGCCGTCGGGCAGTATTTT
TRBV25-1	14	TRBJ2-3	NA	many	CASSDVGFTDTQYF	TGTGCCAGCAGTGATGTAGGGTTCACAGATACGCAGTATTTT
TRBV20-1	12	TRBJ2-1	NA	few	CSASPRQEQQFF	TGCAGTGCTAGCCCCCGACAGGAACAGCAGTTCTTC
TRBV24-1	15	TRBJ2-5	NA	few	CATSDPGPGQETQYF	TGTGCCACCAGTGATCCCGGACCCGGACAAGAGACCCAGTACTTC
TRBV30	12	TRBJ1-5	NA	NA	CAWSRWDQPQHF	TGTGCCTGGAGTCGATGGGATCAGCCCCAGCATTTT
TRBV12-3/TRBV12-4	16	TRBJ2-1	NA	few	CASSLRGQNAYNEQFF	TGTGCCAGCAGTTTGCGGGGGCAAAACGCCTACAATGAGCAGTTCTTC
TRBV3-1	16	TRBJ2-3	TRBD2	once	CASSQDHSGAWDTQYF	TGTGCCAGCAGCCAAGATCATAGCGGGGCATGGGATACGCAGTATTTT
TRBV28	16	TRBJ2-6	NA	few	CASSFEYNSGANVLTF	TGTGCCAGCAGTTTCGAGTATAACTCTGGGGCCAACGTCCTGACTTTC
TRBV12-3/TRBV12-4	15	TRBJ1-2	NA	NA	CASSYSGPGPRGYTF	TGTGCCAGCAGTTACAGTGGTCCGGGGCCTCGTGGCTACACCTTC
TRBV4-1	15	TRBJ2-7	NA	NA	CASSQALSGTYEQYF	TGCGCCAGCAGCCAAGCTCTCTCAGGTACCTACGAGCAGTACTTC
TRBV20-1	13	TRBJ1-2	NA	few	CSARVPRDYGYTF	TGCAGTGCTAGAGTCCCCAGGGACTATGGCTACACCTTC
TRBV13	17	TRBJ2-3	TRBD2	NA	CASSYTWTSGGTDTQYF	TGTGCCAGCAGCTACACTTGGACTAGCGGGGGCACAGATACGCAGTATTTT
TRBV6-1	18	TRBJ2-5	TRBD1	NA	CASSAAGTGKAGKETQYF	TGTGCCAGCAGTGCCGCCGGGACAGGGAAAGCGGGAAAAGAGACCCAGTACTTC
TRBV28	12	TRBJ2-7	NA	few	CASKPGGREQYF	TGTGCCAGCAAACCAGGAGGGCGCGAGCAGTACTTC
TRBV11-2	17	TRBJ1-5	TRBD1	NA	CASCFAGGSGSNQPQHF	TGTGCCAGCTGCTTTGCAGGGGGCTCAGGGAGCAATCAGCCCCAGCATTTT
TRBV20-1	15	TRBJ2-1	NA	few	CSAIGNRVSYNEQFF	TGCAGTGCTATTGGTAACAGAGTCTCCTACAATGAGCAGTTCTTC
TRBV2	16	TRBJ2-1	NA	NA	CASGKEVGLIVETQFF	TGTGCCAGCGGTAAAGAAGTGGGCCTGATAGTAGAGACCCAGTTCTTC
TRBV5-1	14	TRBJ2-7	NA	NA	CASGEGRTYNEQYF	TGCGCCAGCGGTGAGGGACGGACCTACAATGAGCAGTACTTC
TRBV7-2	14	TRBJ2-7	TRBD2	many	CASSLAAGDYEQYF	TGCGCCAGCAGCTTGGCAGCGGGAGACTACGAGCAGTACTTC
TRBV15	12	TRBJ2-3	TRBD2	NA	CATSREGGNLYF	TGTGCCACCAGCAGAGAGGGGGGGAACTTGTATTTT
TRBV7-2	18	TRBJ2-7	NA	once	CASSPFISPRQSSYEQYF	TGTGCCAGCAGCCCGTTCATATCCCCCAGACAGAGTTCCTACGAGCAGTACTTC
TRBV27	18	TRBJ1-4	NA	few	CASSLMAPGFSLSEKLFF	TGTGCCAGCAGTTTAATGGCCCCAGGTTTCTCTCTTAGTGAAAAACTGTTTTTT
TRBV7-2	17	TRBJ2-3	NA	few	CASSLGELDGSTDTQYF	TGTGCCAGCAGCTTAGGGGAACTAGACGGGAGCACAGATACGCAGTATTTT
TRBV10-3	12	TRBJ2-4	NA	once	CAIKGGGNIQYF	TGTGCCATCAAAGGGGGAGGAAACATTCAGTACTTC
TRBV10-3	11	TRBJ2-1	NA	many	CAISERQGQFF	TGTGCCATCAGTGAGCGGCAGGGACAGTTCTTC
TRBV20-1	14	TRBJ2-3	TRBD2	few	CSARSQRETDTQYF	TGCAGTGCTAGGAGCCAGCGGGAGACAGATACGCAGTATTTT
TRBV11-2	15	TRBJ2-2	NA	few	CASSLEVDLTGELFF	TGTGCCAGCAGCTTAGAAGTGGACTTGACCGGGGAGCTGTTTTTT
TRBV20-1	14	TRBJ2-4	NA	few	CSAREDSFINIQYF	TGCAGTGCTAGAGAGGACAGCTTTATAAACATTCAGTACTTC
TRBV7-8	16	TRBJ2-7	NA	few	CASSPLQGRRAYEQYF	TGTGCCAGCAGCCCCCTACAAGGGAGAAGGGCCTACGAGCAGTACTTC
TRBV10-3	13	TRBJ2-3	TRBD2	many	CAIAGGPTDTQYF	TGTGCCATCGCGGGGGGACCCACAGATACGCAGTATTTT
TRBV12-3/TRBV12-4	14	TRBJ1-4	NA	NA	CAGSKGDTNEKLFF	TGTGCCGGCAGCAAAGGTGATACTAATGAAAAACTGTTTTTT
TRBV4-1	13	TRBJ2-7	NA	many	CASSQDWGDEQYF	TGCGCCAGCAGCCAAGATTGGGGGGACGAGCAGTACTTC
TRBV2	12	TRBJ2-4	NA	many	CATGLAKNIQYF	TGTGCCACCGGTTTAGCCAAAAACATTCAGTACTTC
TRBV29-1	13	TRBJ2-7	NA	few	CSGTRRGFGEQYF	TGCAGCGGTACCCGGCGAGGATTCGGCGAGCAGTACTTC
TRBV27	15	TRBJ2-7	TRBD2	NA	CASSPIAGRAYEQYF	TGTGCCAGCAGTCCTATAGCGGGAAGGGCCTACGAGCAGTACTTC
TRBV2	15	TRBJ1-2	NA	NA	CASSHRQRLNYGYTF	TGTGCCAGCAGCCACAGACAGCGCCTCAACTATGGCTACACCTTC
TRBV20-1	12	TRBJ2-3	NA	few	CSARDVAITQYF	TGCAGTGCTAGAGATGTGGCCATTACGCAGTATTTT
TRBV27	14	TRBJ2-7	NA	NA	CASSFGIGTYEQYF	TGTGCCAGCAGTTTCGGGATAGGGACCTACGAGCAGTACTTC
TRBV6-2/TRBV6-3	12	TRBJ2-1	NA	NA	CASIEGDNEQFF	TGTGCCAGCATAGAGGGCGACAATGAGCAGTTCTTC
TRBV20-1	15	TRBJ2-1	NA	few	CSARDQQGTDNEQFF	TGCAGTGCTAGAGATCAGCAGGGAACGGACAATGAGCAGTTCTTC
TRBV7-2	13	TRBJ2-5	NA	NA	CASSLWTPETQYF	TGTGCCAGCAGCTTATGGACTCCGGAGACCCAGTACTTC
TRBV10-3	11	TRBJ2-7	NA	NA	CATSSRYEQYF	TGTGCCACCAGCTCAAGGTACGAGCAGTACTTC
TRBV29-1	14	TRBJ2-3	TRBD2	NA	CSVTERGGTDTQYF	TGCAGCGTGACCGAGCGGGGGGGCACAGATACGCAGTATTTT
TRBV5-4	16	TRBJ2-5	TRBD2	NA	CASSASGSGYQETQYF	TGTGCCAGCAGCGCTAGCGGGAGTGGGTACCAAGAGACCCAGTACTTC
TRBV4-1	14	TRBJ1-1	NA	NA	CASSQVGKDTEAFF	TGCGCCAGCAGCCAAGTGGGCAAGGACACTGAAGCTTTCTTT
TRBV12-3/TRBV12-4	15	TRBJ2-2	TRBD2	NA	CASRVAGASTGELFF	TGTGCCAGCAGAGTAGCGGGAGCGAGCACCGGGGAGCTGTTTTTT
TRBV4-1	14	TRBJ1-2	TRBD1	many	CASSRRDRDYGYTF	TGCGCCAGCAGCCGCCGGGACAGGGACTATGGCTACACCTTC
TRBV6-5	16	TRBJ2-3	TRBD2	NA	CASSPEAGAYTDTQYF	TGTGCCAGCAGCCCTGAAGCGGGAGCGTACACAGATACGCAGTATTTT
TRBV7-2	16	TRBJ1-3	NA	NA	CASSLAPSIAGNTIYF	TGTGCCAGCAGCTTAGCCCCCTCTATAGCTGGAAACACCATATATTTT
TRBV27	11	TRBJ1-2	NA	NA	CASSFQSGYTF	TGTGCCAGCAGTTTTCAGTCTGGCTACACCTTC
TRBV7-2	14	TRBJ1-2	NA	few	CASSARDPHYGYTF	TGTGCCAGCAGCGCAAGGGATCCCCACTATGGCTACACCTTC
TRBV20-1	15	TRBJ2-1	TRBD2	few	CSAGSSGGAYNEQFF	TGCAGTGCTGGTTCTAGCGGGGGGGCCTACAATGAGCAGTTCTTC
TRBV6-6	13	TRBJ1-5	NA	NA	CASSYLSTQPQHF	TGTGCCAGCAGTTACTTGAGCACTCAGCCCCAGCATTTT
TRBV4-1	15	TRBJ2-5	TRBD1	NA	CASSRLGQGAETQYF	TGCGCCAGCAGCCGTCTGGGACAGGGAGCCGAGACCCAGTACTTC